The rows below give T cell receptor beta chains drawn from one sample of a study of blood T cell repertoires in COVID-19. Sequencing used immunoSEQ multiplex PCR; TCRdb keeps in-frame clones, though not all of them. The data hold about 160,000 clones, with about 80% observed a single time. The sample was PBMCs or T cells enriched from blood (not recorded which). These receptors originate from an older woman who had recovered from COVID-19. Both conserved end residues are part of each CDR3. Each record gives: J gene, clone size, V gene, CDR3 length, D gene, CDR3 DNA, CDR3 protein. A D gene is named only where the DNA matches it firmly. Not all rows give a size; the values are once, few, many and, for expanded clones, a class.

J: TRBJ1-2; size: NA; V: TRBV5-5; length: 13; D: NA; DNA: TGTGCCAGCAGCCCGGGGACTAACTATGGCTACACCTTC; CDR3: CASSPGTNYGYTF
J: TRBJ1-2; size: few; V: TRBV29-1; length: 14; D: TRBD1; DNA: TGCAGCGTTGAAGGGACAGGGACGAACTATGGCTACACCTTC; CDR3: CSVEGTGTNYGYTF
J: TRBJ1-2; size: NA; V: TRBV24-1; length: 12; D: NA; DNA: TGTGCCACTTACAGTCCACTCTATGGCTACACCTTC; CDR3: CATYSPLYGYTF
J: TRBJ1-5; size: NA; V: TRBV7-9; length: 15; D: TRBD1; DNA: TGTGCCAGCAGCCGGGTGACAGGGGCCGAACAGCCCCAGCATTTT; CDR3: CASSRVTGAEQPQHF
J: TRBJ2-7; size: NA; V: TRBV30; length: 14; D: TRBD1; DNA: TGTGCCTGGAGTAGACAGGGAATAGGGTACGAGCAGTACTTC; CDR3: CAWSRQGIGYEQYF
J: TRBJ2-1; size: NA; V: TRBV29-1; length: 13; D: NA; DNA: TGCAGCGTGGCCGGACAGGAGGGCGATGAGCAGTTCTTC; CDR3: CSVAGQEGDEQFF
J: TRBJ1-2; size: few; V: TRBV3-1/TRBV3-2; length: 13; D: NA; DNA: TGTGCCAGCAGCCAAGGGACAGACTATGGCTACACCTTC; CDR3: CASSQGTDYGYTF
J: TRBJ1-5; size: NA; V: TRBV6-5; length: 15; D: TRBD1; DNA: TGTGCCAGCAGCCAAAGACAGGGGGCATTGCAGCCCCAGCATTTT; CDR3: CASSQRQGALQPQHF
J: TRBJ1-2; size: NA; V: TRBV1; length: 20; D: NA; DNA: TGCACCAGCAGCCAAGATGGCCCCCGGGACAGGGGGCGACCTAACTATGGCTACACCTTC; CDR3: CTSSQDGPRDRGRPNYGYTF
J: TRBJ1-6; size: NA; V: TRBV5-5; length: 14; D: NA; DNA: TGTGCCAGCAGCCCACAGGGAAGTGCAGCACCCCTCCACTTT; CDR3: CASSPQGSAAPLHF
J: TRBJ2-5; size: NA; V: TRBV5-1; length: 19; D: TRBD2; DNA: TGCGCCAGCAGCTTGGCCCGGACTAGCGGGGGGCCCTTCCAAGAGACCCAGTACTTC; CDR3: CASSLARTSGGPFQETQYF
J: TRBJ2-3; size: NA; V: TRBV10-3; length: 18; D: TRBD1; DNA: TGTGCCATCAGTGGTCGACAGGGGGCTTTTACTAGCACAGATACGCAGTATTTT; CDR3: CAISGRQGAFTSTDTQYF
J: TRBJ1-5; size: NA; V: TRBV4-1; length: 15; D: NA; DNA: TGCGCCAGCTCGAATCGACCAGGGCTTGATCAGCCCCAGCATTTT; CDR3: CASSNRPGLDQPQHF
J: TRBJ2-7; size: NA; V: TRBV5-1; length: 14; D: NA; DNA: TGCGCCAGCAGGCAGGGGCGATGGTCCTACGAGCAGTACTTC; CDR3: CASRQGRWSYEQYF
J: TRBJ2-7; size: NA; V: TRBV19; length: 13; D: NA; DNA: TGTGCCAGTAGTATTATAGGGAGTGACGAGCAGTACTTC; CDR3: CASSIIGSDEQYF
J: TRBJ2-3; size: NA; V: TRBV10-1; length: 15; D: TRBD2; DNA: TGCGCCAGCAGCCCTAGCGGGGAAGGAACAGATACGCAGTATTTT; CDR3: CASSPSGEGTDTQYF
J: TRBJ1-5; size: NA; V: TRBV6-5; length: 15; D: TRBD1; DNA: TGTGCCAGCACCCCGGACAGGGACGGTTCCCAGCCCCAGCATTTT; CDR3: CASTPDRDGSQPQHF
J: TRBJ2-1; size: NA; V: TRBV7-2; length: 13; D: NA; DNA: TGTGCAGCTTATGGGCCGTCATCCAATGAGCAGTTCTTC; CDR3: CAAYGPSSNEQFF
J: TRBJ2-4; size: NA; V: TRBV21-1; length: 16; D: NA; DNA: TGTGCCAGCAGCAAGAGCGGACCGGGTTCCAAAAACATTCAGTACTTC; CDR3: CASSKSGPGSKNIQYF
J: TRBJ1-5; size: NA; V: TRBV30; length: 13; D: NA; DNA: TGTGCCTGGAGTCCCGAAGCTCTTCAGCCCCAGCATTTT; CDR3: CAWSPEALQPQHF
J: TRBJ2-1; size: NA; V: TRBV18; length: 15; D: NA; DNA: TGTGCCAGCTCACCACGGGGGGGCGATTGGTATGAGCAGTTCTTC; CDR3: CASSPRGGDWYEQFF
J: TRBJ2-1; size: NA; V: TRBV19; length: 14; D: NA; DNA: TGTGCCAGTAGTAGGGTGCATCGGGGGAATGAGCAGTTCTTC; CDR3: CASSRVHRGNEQFF
J: TRBJ1-1; size: NA; V: TRBV4-1; length: 18; D: NA; DNA: TGCGCCAGCAGCCAGGGTATATTGGGGCGACTCTTAAACACTGAAGCTTTCTTT; CDR3: CASSQGILGRLLNTEAFF
J: TRBJ1-2; size: NA; V: TRBV5-1; length: 13; D: NA; DNA: TGCGCCAGCACCACAGCGGGGGGCTATGGCTACACCTTC; CDR3: CASTTAGGYGYTF
J: TRBJ2-7; size: NA; V: TRBV11-2; length: 16; D: TRBD1; DNA: TGTGCCAGCAGCTTAAGGGGAGGGACAGGGGAGGGCGAGCAGTACTTC; CDR3: CASSLRGGTGEGEQYF
J: TRBJ2-3; size: NA; V: TRBV30; length: 16; D: TRBD1; DNA: TGTGCCTGGAGTCTAGGACAGGCCACTGGCACAGATACGCAGTATTTT; CDR3: CAWSLGQATGTDTQYF
J: TRBJ2-1; size: NA; V: TRBV2; length: 11; D: NA; DNA: TGTGCCAGCGGAGAGTACAATGAGCAGTTCTTC; CDR3: CASGEYNEQFF
J: TRBJ1-1; size: NA; V: TRBV6-2/TRBV6-3; length: 13; D: NA; DNA: TGTGCCAGCAGTTACCCGGGGGGTATCGAAGCTTTCTTT; CDR3: CASSYPGGIEAFF
J: TRBJ2-7; size: NA; V: TRBV29-1; length: 13; D: NA; DNA: TGCAGCGTCCGGGACTCTTACTCCTACGAGCAGTACTTC; CDR3: CSVRDSYSYEQYF
J: TRBJ2-1; size: NA; V: TRBV19; length: 17; D: TRBD2; DNA: TGTGCCAGTAGTATGGGGGCTAGCGGGGGGAGCTACAATGAGCAGTTCTTC; CDR3: CASSMGASGGSYNEQFF
J: TRBJ1-4; size: NA; V: TRBV5-1; length: 16; D: TRBD1; DNA: TGCGCCAGCAGCTATCTAGGACAGGCAACTAATGAAAAACTGTTTTTT; CDR3: CASSYLGQATNEKLFF
J: TRBJ1-3; size: NA; V: TRBV19; length: 11; D: NA; DNA: TGTGCCAGTCGCGCCGGGGGCACCATATATTTT; CDR3: CASRAGGTIYF
J: TRBJ2-4; size: once; V: TRBV4-1; length: 16; D: TRBD2; DNA: TGCGCCAGCAGCCCCCGGACTAGCGGGGGGGGAAGCATTCAGTACTTC; CDR3: CASSPRTSGGGSIQYF
J: TRBJ1-2; size: NA; V: TRBV12-5; length: 13; D: TRBD1; DNA: TGTGCTAGTGGGATGGGACAGGGGCTATACTACACCTTC; CDR3: CASGMGQGLYYTF
J: TRBJ1-5; size: NA; V: TRBV27; length: 16; D: NA; DNA: TGTGCCAGCAGTTTATCTGGGGGCTTGAGCAATCAGCCCCAGCATTTT; CDR3: CASSLSGGLSNQPQHF
J: TRBJ2-3; size: once; V: TRBV29-1; length: 14; D: TRBD1; DNA: TGCAGCTTCCCCGCGGGGACAGGGACTGGTACGCAGTATTTT; CDR3: CSFPAGTGTGTQYF
J: TRBJ1-1; size: NA; V: TRBV2; length: 14; D: NA; DNA: TGTGCCAGCACCCCGGGACACCAAAACACTGAAGCTTTCTTT; CDR3: CASTPGHQNTEAFF
J: TRBJ2-5; size: NA; V: TRBV21-1; length: 17; D: NA; DNA: TGTGCCAGCAGCAAAGCACGCTCGACAGGGGGAAAGGCGACCCAGTACTTC; CDR3: CASSKARSTGGKATQYF
J: TRBJ2-2; size: NA; V: TRBV5-1; length: 14; D: TRBD1; DNA: TGCGCCAGTAAGCAGACAGGGGGGACCGGGGAGCTGTTTTTT; CDR3: CASKQTGGTGELFF
J: TRBJ1-6; size: NA; V: TRBV3-1/TRBV3-2; length: 15; D: NA; DNA: TGTGCCAGCAGCCACAGAGGGGGGGTAGAATCACCCCTCCACTTT; CDR3: CASSHRGGVESPLHF
J: TRBJ2-5; size: few; V: TRBV28; length: 15; D: TRBD1; DNA: TGTGCCAGCAGCATTGACAGGGTGAGGTGGGAGACCCAGTACTTC; CDR3: CASSIDRVRWETQYF
J: TRBJ2-1; size: NA; V: TRBV7-2; length: 15; D: TRBD2; DNA: TGTGCCAGCAGCTTGGGCGGGGGGGCCTACAATGAGCAGTTCTTC; CDR3: CASSLGGGAYNEQFF
J: TRBJ2-2; size: NA; V: TRBV29-1; length: 12; D: NA; DNA: TGCAGCGGTACCCGGGGGACCGGGGAGCTGTTTTTT; CDR3: CSGTRGTGELFF
J: TRBJ2-5; size: NA; V: TRBV5-1; length: 15; D: NA; DNA: TGCGCCAGCAGCTTGGGCGGGGACCCCCGAGAGACCCAGTACTTC; CDR3: CASSLGGDPRETQYF